This record looks at one T cell receptor beta chain sequence and its context. The data belong to a study of early T cells in non-severe SARS-CoV-2 infection. CDR3 length equals 14 residues. Germline V gene lookup returns CDR1 MNHEY and CDR2 SVGEGT. The germline V and J ends were trimmed by 6 bases and 7 bases, with 15 bases remaining between them. Each CDR3 protein is one row after TCRdb ran MiXCR on the 5' RACE reads. Here the sample spans about 100,000 distinct CDR3 sequences, around 14% being singletons. The sequenced sample consisted of whole blood. The origin of this receptor is an adult who was a healthcare worker with PCR-confirmed SARS-CoV-2 infection or an uninfected control (not recorded which). The genes are TRBV6-2 or TRBV6-3 and TRBJ2-2; the D gene is possibly TRBD1 (6 bases). This CDR3 reads CASSSRGYIGELFF. CDR3 nucleotides: TGTGCCAGCAGCAGTAGGGGGTACATCGGGGAGCTGTTTTTT.